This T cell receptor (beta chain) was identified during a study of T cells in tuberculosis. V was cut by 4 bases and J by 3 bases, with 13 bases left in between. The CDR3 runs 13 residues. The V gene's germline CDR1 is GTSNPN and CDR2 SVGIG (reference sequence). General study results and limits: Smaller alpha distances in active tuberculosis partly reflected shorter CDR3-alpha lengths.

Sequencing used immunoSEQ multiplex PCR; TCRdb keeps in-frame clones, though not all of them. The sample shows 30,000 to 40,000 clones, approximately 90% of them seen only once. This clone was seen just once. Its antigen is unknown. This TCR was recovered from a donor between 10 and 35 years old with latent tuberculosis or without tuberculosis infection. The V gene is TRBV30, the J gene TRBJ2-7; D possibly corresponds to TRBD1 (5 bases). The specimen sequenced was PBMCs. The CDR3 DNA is TGTGCCTGGAATAGGGGAACAGTCTACGAGCAGTACTTC. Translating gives CAWNRGTVYEQYF.